A single sample gave rise to the 8 T cell receptor beta chains below, sequenced in a study of T cell changes during pregnancy in multiple sclerosis. Sequencing used immunoSEQ multiplex PCR; TCRdb keeps in-frame clones, though not all of them. The sample contains 43,000 or so clones, roughly 90% of which appear only once. This sample comprised peripheral blood, obtained in the first trimester of pregnancy. Receptors originate from a female donor with multiple sclerosis, enrolled in a pregnancy study.

This clone was observed a few times. The V call is TRBV30, the J call TRBJ1-5; 7 bases fit TRBD1. V gave up 5 bases and J gave up 5 bases; unmatched junction bases: 6. CDR1 is GTSNPN, CDR2 SVGIG, per germline (reference sequence). The CDR3 length is 13 residues. The CDR3, as DNA: TGTGCCTGGGGCGGGACAGTCCATCAGCCCCAGCATTTT. It specifies CAWGGTVHQPQHF. Combining the CDR3 with reference TRBV30 and TRBJ1-5 gives the whole variable domain SQTIHQWPATLVQPVGSPLSLECTVEGTSNPNLYWYRQAAGRGLQLLFYSVGIGQISSEVPQNLSASRPQDRQFILSSKKLLLSDSGFYLCAWGGTVHQPQHFGDGTRLSIL.

V usage is TRBV18 and J usage is TRBJ1-5; unclear D gene. V dropped 3 bases and J dropped 5 bases, with 17 bases sitting between them. The CDR3 extends over 16 amino acids. Germline V CDR1 and CDR2: KGHSH, LQKENI. CDR3 DNA: TGTGCCAGCTCACCGAATGAGGGATCCTACTATCAGCCCCAGCATTTT. Amino acids: CASSPNEGSYYQPQHF.

V gene TRBV30 combines with J gene TRBJ1-4; D ambiguous. Germline CDR1 and CDR2: GTSNPN and SVGIG (reference sequence). This CDR3 comprises 13 residues. Deletions cut 0 bases from V and 3 bases from J, with 5 bases between. CDR3 DNA: TGTGCCTGGAGTGTACGGGCTAATGAAAAACTGTTTTTT. It translates to CAWSVRANEKLFF.

The chain recombines TRBV10-3 with TRBJ1-4; 8 bases map to TRBD1. Germline CDR1 is ENHRY and CDR2 is SYGVKD. Trimming cost V 6 bases and J 11 bases; bases outside gene matches: 11. The CDR3 is made up of 14 amino acids. The DNA for the CDR3 is TGTGCCATCAGCGACGGACAGGGCCCTGGGAAACTGTTTTTT. Protein product: CAISDGQGPGKLFF.

This rearrangement joins TRBV4-1 to TRBJ1-1; D unresolved. V lost 1 base and J 3 bases, leaving 3 bases between the germline ends. CDR1 and CDR2 from the germline V gene are MGHRA and YSYEKL. This CDR3 comprises 12 residues. CDR3 residues: CASSQAYTEAFF. CDR3 nucleotide sequence: TGCGCCAGCAGCCAAGCCTACACTGAAGCTTTCTTT.

This chain connects TRBV30 to TRBJ1-2, with 10 bases that match TRBD1. The CDR3 runs to 15 residues. The V gene's germline CDR1 is GTSNPN and CDR2 SVGIG (reference sequence). With 4 bases clipped from V and 5 bases from J, the junction kept 10 bases outside the gene matches. The CDR3 here is CAWIVTGGLGYGYTF. CDR3 nucleotides: TGTGCCTGGATTGTGACAGGGGGCTTAGGGTATGGCTACACCTTC.

The rearrangement joins TRBV6-1 to TRBJ1-3; D might be TRBD1 (6 bases). In germline, CDR1 is MNHNS, CDR2 SASEGT. The CDR3 extends over 12 amino acids. V was shortened by 6 bases and J by 10 bases, with 13 bases between the two germline ends. Here the CDR3 reads CASSAPGVTIYF. The CDR3 DNA follows: TGTGCCAGCAGCGCCCCAGGGGTTACCATATATTTT.

The V and J genes are TRBV4-1 and TRBJ1-2, with D unresolved. The CDR3 covers 19 residues. V was shortened by 1 base and J by 7 bases, with 28 bases between the two germline ends. Per the germline V gene, CDR1 is MGHRA and CDR2 is YSYEKL. As DNA, the CDR3 is TGCGCCAGCAGCCAAGTTTGGGGAGACATCGACCCAGGTCGTGCTGGCTACACCTTC. Its translation: CASSQVWGDIDPGRAGYTF.